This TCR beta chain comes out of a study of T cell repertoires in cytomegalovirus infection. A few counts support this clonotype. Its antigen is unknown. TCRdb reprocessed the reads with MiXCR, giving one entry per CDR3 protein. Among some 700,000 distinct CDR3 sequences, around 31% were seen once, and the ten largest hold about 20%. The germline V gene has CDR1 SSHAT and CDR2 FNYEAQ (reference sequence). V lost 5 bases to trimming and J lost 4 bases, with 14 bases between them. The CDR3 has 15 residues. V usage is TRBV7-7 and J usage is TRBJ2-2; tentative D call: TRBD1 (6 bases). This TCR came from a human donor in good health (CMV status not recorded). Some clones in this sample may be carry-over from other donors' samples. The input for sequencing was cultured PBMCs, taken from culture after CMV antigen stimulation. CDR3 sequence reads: CASSPLGGGTGELFF. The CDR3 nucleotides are TGTGCCAGCAGCCCTCTTGGGGGCGGCACCGGGGAGCTGTTTTTT. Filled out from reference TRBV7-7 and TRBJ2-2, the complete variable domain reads GAGVSQSPRYKVTKRGQDVTLRCDPISSHATLYWYQQALGQGPEFLTYFNYEAQPDKSGLPSDRFSAERPEGSISTLTIQRTEQRDSAMYRCASSPLGGGTGELFFGEGSRLTVL.